This paragraph reports one T cell receptor (beta chain). No antigen is known for it. This specimen comes from a study of beta chain features in type 1 diabetes. The V gene lost 1 base and the J gene lost 7 bases, with 16 bases spanning the gap. Germline loops: CDR1 SEHNR, CDR2 FQNEAQ (reference sequence). The CDR3 spans 15 residues. Study findings and constraints: Cells expressing TCR highly could be over-represented by cDNA sequencing. TCRB CDR3s were moderately but significantly shorter in Type 1 diabetes patients in all four CD4+ subsets.

Purity above 98% was achieved in all sorted populations. The investigators reverse transcribed all of the isolated RNA, so they sequenced expressed TCRB transcripts. Data came from immunoSEQ multiplex PCR; TCRdb stores just in-frame clones and leaves some out. Here the sample spans around 650,000 clones, roughly 12% being singletons. V is TRBV7-9 and J is TRBJ1-2; D is possibly TRBD1 (5 bases). The clonotype comes from a man aged 25-45 years with type 1 diabetes. The sequenced sample consisted of naive CD4+ T cells from blood. In nucleotides, the CDR3 is TGTGCCAGCAGCTTAGATTCGGTGAGGGGTGGTGGCTACACCTTC. This gives the protein CASSLDSVRGGGYTF.